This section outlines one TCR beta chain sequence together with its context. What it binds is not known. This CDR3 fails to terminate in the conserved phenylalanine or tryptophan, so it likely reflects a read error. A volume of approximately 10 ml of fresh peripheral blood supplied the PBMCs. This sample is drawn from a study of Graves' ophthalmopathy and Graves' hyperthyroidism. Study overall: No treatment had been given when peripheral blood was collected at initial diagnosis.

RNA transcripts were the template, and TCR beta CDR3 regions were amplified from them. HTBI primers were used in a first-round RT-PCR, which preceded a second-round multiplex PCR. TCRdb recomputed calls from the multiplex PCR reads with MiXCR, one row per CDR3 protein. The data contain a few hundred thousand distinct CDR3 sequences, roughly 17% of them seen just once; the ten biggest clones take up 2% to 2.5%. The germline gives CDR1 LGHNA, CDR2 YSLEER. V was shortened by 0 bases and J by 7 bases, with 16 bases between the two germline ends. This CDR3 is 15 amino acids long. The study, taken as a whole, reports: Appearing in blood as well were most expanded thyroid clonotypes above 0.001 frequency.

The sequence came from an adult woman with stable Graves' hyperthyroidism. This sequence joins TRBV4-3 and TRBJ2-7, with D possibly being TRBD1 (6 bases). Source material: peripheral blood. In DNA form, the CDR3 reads TGCGCCAGCAGCCAAGATCACAGGGATCGTTGGGAGCAGTACTAC. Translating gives CASSQDHRDRWEQYY.